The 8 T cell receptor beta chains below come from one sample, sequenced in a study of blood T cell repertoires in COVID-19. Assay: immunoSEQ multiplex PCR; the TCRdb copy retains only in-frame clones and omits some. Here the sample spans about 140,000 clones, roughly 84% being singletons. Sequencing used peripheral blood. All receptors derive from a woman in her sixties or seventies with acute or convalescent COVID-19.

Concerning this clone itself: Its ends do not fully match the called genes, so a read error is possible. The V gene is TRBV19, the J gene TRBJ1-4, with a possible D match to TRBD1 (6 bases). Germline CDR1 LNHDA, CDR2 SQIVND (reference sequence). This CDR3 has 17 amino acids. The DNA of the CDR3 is TGTGCCAGTAGTACCCCCCCGGGGGGCGCCATAAATGGAAAACTGTTTTTT. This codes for CASSTPPGGAINGKLFF. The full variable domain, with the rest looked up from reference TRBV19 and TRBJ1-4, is DGGITQSPKYLFRKEGQNVTLSCEQNLNHDAMYWYRQDPGQGLRLIYYSQIVNDFQKGDIAEGYSVSREKKESFPLTVTSAQKNPTAFYLCASSTPPGGAINGKLFFGSGTQLSVL.

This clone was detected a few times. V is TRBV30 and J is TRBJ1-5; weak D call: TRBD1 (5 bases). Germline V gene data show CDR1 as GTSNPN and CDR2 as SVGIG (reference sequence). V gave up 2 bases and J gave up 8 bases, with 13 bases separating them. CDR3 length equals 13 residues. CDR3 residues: CAWSNGGVKPQHF. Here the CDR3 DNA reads TGTGCCTGGAGTAACGGGGGGGTAAAGCCCCAGCATTTT.

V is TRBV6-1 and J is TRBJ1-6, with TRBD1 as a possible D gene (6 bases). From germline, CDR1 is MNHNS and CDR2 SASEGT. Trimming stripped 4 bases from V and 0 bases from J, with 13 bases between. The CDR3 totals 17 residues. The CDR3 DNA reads TGTGCCAGCAGTGTAGGGACACCTAGCTCCTATAATTCACCCCTCCACTTT. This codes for CASSVGTPSSYNSPLHF.

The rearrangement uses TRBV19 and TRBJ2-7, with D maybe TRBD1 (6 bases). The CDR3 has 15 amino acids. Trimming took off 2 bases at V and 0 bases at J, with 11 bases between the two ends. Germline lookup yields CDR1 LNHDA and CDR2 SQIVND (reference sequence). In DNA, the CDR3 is TGTGCCAGTAGTATACAGGGGTCCTACTCCTACGAGCAGTACTTC. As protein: CASSIQGSYSYEQYF.

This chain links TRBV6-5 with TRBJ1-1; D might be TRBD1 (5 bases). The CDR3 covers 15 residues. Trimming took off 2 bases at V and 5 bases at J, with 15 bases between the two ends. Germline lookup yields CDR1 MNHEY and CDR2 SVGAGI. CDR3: CASSYRGAGGTEAFF. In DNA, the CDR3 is TGTGCCAGCAGTTACCGCGGGGCGGGGGGGACTGAAGCTTTCTTT.

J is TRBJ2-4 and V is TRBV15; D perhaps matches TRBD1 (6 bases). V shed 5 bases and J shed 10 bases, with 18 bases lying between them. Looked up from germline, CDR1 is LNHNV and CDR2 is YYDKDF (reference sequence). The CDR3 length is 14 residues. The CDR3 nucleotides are TGTGCCACCAGCCGACGGGACAATTCACGGATTCAGTACTTC. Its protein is CATSRRDNSRIQYF.

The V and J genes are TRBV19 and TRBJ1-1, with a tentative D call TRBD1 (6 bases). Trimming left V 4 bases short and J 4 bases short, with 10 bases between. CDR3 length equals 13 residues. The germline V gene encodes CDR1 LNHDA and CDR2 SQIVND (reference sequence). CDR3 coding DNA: TGTGCCAGTAGTACACAGGGTGGCACTGAAGCTTTCTTT. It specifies CASSTQGGTEAFF.

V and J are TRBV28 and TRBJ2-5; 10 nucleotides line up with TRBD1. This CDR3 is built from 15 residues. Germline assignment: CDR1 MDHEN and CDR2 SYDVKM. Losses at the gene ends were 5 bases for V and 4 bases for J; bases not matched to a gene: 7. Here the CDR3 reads CASSTPGQGSETQYF. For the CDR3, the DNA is TGTGCCAGCAGTACCCCGGGACAGGGGTCAGAGACCCAGTACTTC.